Each of the 5 T cell receptor beta chains below was sequenced from the same sample in a study of blood T cell repertoires in COVID-19. Measured with immunoSEQ multiplex PCR; TCRdb has only the in-frame clones, and not every one. This table holds roughly 410,000 clones, 75% to 90% found once. Specimen: peripheral blood. The receptors originated from a woman in her thirties or forties with COVID-19, enrolled during active disease.

The table lists this clone with a count of one. The genes are TRBV14 and TRBJ1-3; D ambiguous. V was shortened by 0 bases and J by 4 bases, with 10 bases between the two germline ends. The CDR3 covers 15 residues. CDR1 and CDR2 from the germline V gene are SGHDN and FVKESK. CDR3 bases: TGTGCCAGCAGCCAAGATGCGTCGTTAGGAAACACCATATATTTT. This gives the protein CASSQDASLGNTIYF.

V usage is TRBV18 and J usage is TRBJ2-2, with a weak D call TRBD2 (6 bases). Trimming took off 6 bases at V and 1 base at J, with 12 bases between the two ends. Germline V CDR1 and CDR2: KGHSH, LQKENI. CDR3 length equals 15 residues. The CDR3 here is CASSGGNMNTGELFF. In DNA, the CDR3 is TGTGCCAGCTCTGGGGGGAACATGAACACCGGGGAGCTGTTTTTT.

J is TRBJ2-5 and V is TRBV29-1; D is perhaps TRBD1 (5 bases). This CDR3 contains 14 residues. V was shortened by 4 bases and J by 0 bases, with 12 bases between the two germline ends. CDR1 and CDR2 from the germline V gene are SQVTM and ANQGSEA. CDR3 protein: CSVAVRAYQETQYF. The CDR3 DNA is TGCAGCGTTGCGGTCAGGGCGTACCAAGAGACCCAGTACTTC.

This rearrangement joins TRBV29-1 to TRBJ1-1; D uncertain. Germline values: CDR1 SQVTM, CDR2 ANQGSEA. The CDR3 consists of 14 residues. The V end lost 7 bases, the J end lost 0 bases, and 15 bases lay between the germline ends. The CDR3 loop reads CSAAVDGMNTEAFF. The CDR3 DNA reads TGCAGCGCAGCGGTTGACGGAATGAACACTGAAGCTTTCTTT. The full variable domain, in which reference TRBV29-1 and TRBJ1-1 provide the parts outside the CDR3, is SAVISQKPSRDICQRGTSLTIQCQVDSQVTMMFWYRQQPGQSLTLIATANQGSEATYESGFVIDKFPISRPNLTFSTLTVSNMSPEDSSIYLCSAAVDGMNTEAFFGQGTRLTVV.

CDR3 in DNA: TGTGCCAGCTCAAGGGCTAGCGGGAGGGCCGGGGGAGAGACCCAGTACTTC. Translated: CASSRASGRAGGETQYF. V is TRBV27 and J is TRBJ2-5, with TRBD2 matching over 12 bases. The CDR3 totals 17 residues. Per germline, CDR1 MNHEY and CDR2 SMNVEV (reference sequence). J was trimmed by 4 bases and V by 8 bases; bases with no gene match: 14.